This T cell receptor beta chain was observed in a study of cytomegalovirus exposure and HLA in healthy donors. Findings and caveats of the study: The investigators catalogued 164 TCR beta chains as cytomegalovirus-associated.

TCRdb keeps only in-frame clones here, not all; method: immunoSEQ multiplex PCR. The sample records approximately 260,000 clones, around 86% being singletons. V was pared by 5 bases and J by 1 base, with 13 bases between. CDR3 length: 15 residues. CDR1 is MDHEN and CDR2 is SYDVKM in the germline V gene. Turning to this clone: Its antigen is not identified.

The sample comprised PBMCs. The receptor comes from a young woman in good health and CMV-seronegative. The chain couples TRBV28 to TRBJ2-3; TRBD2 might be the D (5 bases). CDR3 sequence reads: CASSPGDKRTDTQYF. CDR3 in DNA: TGTGCCAGCAGTCCCGGGGATAAACGCACAGATACGCAGTATTTT.